This TCR beta chain was captured in a study of siplizumab effects on memory and regulatory T cells. General observations from the study: Suppressive capability of dividing Tregs from siplizumab cultures went unverified. Sequences below about 10^-5 frequency were poorly captured. As a result, only a minor fraction of alloreactive clones mapped to unstimulated subsets.

V dropped 9 bases and J dropped 6; count of bases not matched to a gene: 6. The germline gives CDR1 LNHNV, CDR2 YYDKDF (reference sequence). The length of the CDR3 is 13 residues. With respect to this clone: The antigen is not known.

Sequencing of each sample assayed some 9.4 x 10^4 TCR templates. TCRdb's table, derived via immunoSEQ multiplex PCR, lists solely in-frame clones and lacks some. The data show approximately 100,000 clones, with around 93% seen just once and 0.16% held by the top ten. Sequencing input: non-Treg CD4+ T cells sorted from blood. The receptor was isolated from a human donor in good health. The rearrangement joins TRBV15 to TRBJ1-5, with 9 bases that match TRBD1. CDR3 region: CATQGALGQPQHF. CDR3 in DNA: TGTGCCACACAGGGGGCCCTCGGTCAGCCCCAGCATTTT.